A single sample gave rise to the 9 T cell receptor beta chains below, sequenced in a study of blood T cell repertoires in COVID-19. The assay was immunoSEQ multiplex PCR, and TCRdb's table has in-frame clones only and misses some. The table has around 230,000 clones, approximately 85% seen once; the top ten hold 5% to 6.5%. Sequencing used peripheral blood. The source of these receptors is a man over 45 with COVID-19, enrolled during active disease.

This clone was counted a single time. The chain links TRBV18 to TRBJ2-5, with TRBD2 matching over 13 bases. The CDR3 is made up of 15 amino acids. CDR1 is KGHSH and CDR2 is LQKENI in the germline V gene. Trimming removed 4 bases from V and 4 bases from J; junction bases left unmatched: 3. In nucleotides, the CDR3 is TGTGCCAGCTCACGGACTAGCGGGGGAGGAGAGACCCAGTACTTC. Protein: CASSRTSGGGETQYF.

CDR3 sequence: CATGSINRETQYF. The CDR3 DNA sequence: TGTGCCACCGGGTCCATTAATAGGGAGACCCAGTACTTC. The chain combines TRBV10-3 with TRBJ2-5, with D hard to call. V was trimmed by 10 bases and J by 5 bases, leaving 17 bases between them. This CDR3 comprises 13 residues. Per germline, CDR1 ENHRY and CDR2 SYGVKD.

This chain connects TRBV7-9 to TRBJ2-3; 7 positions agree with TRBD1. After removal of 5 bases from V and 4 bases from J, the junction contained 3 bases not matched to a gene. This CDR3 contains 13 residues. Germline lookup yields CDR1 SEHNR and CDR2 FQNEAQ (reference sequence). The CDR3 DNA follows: TGTGCCAGCAGCGCCCAGGGGGCAGATACGCAGTATTTT. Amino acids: CASSAQGADTQYF. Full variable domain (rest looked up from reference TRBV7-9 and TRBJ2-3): DTGVSQNPRHKITKRGQNVTFRCDPISEHNRLYWYRQTLGQGPEFLTYFQNEAQLEKSRLLSDRFSAERPKGSFSTLEIQRTEQGDSAMYLCASSAQGADTQYFGPGTRLTVL.

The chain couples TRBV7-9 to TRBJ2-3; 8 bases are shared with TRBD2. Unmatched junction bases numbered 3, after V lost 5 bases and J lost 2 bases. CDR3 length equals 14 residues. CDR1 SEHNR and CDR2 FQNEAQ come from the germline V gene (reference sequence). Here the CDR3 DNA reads TGTGCCAGCAGCCGAGCGGGGGTCACAGATACGCAGTATTTT. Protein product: CASSRAGVTDTQYF. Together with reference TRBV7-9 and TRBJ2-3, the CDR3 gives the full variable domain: DTGVSQNPRHKITKRGQNVTFRCDPISEHNRLYWYRQTLGQGPEFLTYFQNEAQLEKSRLLSDRFSAERPKGSFSTLEIQRTEQGDSAMYLCASSRAGVTDTQYFGPGTRLTVL.

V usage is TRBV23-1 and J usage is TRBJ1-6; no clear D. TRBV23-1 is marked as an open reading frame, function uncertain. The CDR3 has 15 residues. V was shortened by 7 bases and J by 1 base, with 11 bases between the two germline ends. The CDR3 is CASMRRESYNSPLHF. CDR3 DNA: TGCGCCAGCATGCGGCGGGAGTCCTATAATTCACCCCTCCACTTT.

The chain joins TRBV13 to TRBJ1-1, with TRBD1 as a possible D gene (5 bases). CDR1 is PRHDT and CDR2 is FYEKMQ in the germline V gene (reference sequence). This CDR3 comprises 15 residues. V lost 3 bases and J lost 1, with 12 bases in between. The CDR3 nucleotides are TGTGCCAGCAGCTTTTTCGGCGGGGGGAACACTGAAGCTTTCTTT. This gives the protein CASSFFGGGNTEAFF. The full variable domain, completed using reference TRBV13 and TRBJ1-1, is AAGVIQSPRHLIKEKRETATLKCYPIPRHDTVYWYQQGPGQDPQFLISFYEKMQSDKGSIPDRFSAQQFSDYHSELNMSSLELGDSALYFCASSFFGGGNTEAFFGQGTRLTVV.

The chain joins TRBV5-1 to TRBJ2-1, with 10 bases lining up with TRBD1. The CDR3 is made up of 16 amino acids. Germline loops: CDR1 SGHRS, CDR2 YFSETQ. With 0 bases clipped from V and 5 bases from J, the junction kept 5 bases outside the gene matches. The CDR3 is CASSLGQGALNNEQFF. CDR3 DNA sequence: TGCGCCAGCAGCTTGGGACAGGGGGCTTTAAACAATGAGCAGTTCTTC.

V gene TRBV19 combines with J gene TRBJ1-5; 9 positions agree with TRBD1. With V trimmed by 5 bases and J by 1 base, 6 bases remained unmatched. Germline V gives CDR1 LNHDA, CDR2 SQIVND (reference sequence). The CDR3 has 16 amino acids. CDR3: CASSPPTGGSNQPQHF. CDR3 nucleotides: TGTGCCAGTAGTCCCCCGACAGGGGGAAGCAATCAGCCCCAGCATTTT.

CDR3 bases: TGTGCCAGCAGTGGACAGGGAGGCTCTGGAAACACCATATATTTT. Translated: CASSGQGGSGNTIYF. The chain carries TRBV2 and TRBJ1-3; TRBD1 aligns across 7 bases. Trimming removed 4 bases from V and 0 bases from J; junction bases left unmatched: 3. Germline V gene sequence: CDR1 SNHLY, CDR2 FYNNEI. This CDR3 spans 15 amino acids.